The source of this T cell receptor beta chain is a study of Ad26.COV2.S vaccination and SARS-CoV-2 variants. Study information: The donor was enrolled in the Ad26.COV2.S arm of the COV1001 trial. Intramuscular Ad26.COV2.S at 5x10^10 or 1x10^11 viral particles.

This CDR3 spans 12 amino acids. In germline, CDR1 is SEHNR, CDR2 FQNEAQ (reference sequence). V lost 3 bases, J lost 7 bases, and 7 bases lay in between. Study-level findings and limits: There was a possibility that the TCR breadth and depth analyses underestimated total T cell responses.

Sequencing was performed with immunoSEQ multiplex PCR; in TCRdb, only in-frame clones are kept and a portion is missing. The sample lists hundreds of thousands of clones; roughly nine tenths were seen once. Sample treatment: about 20 received Ad26.COV2.S at low or high dose, single or two shots; about 5 received placebo; per-sample allocation not given. Collection of the samples took place on day 63 after the first injection of vaccine or placebo. Participants' vaccine, an Ad26 vector, delivered Wuhan-strain SARS-CoV-2 spike. Regarding this clone: Its antigen is unknown. The identical CDR3 is also encoded by other nucleotide sequences in the sample.

The material was peripheral blood, obtained in a trial of Ad26.COV2.S vaccine versus placebo. This TCR came from a person between 18 and 59 years old who received the Ad26.COV2.S COVID-19 vaccine or a placebo. The chain is built from TRBV7-9 and TRBJ1-5, with unresolved D. CDR3 bases: TGTGCCAGCAGCTTTGGTGGGCAGCCCCAGCATTTT. Translating gives CASSFGGQPQHF.